These 21 T cell receptor beta chains originate from one sample sequenced in a study of T-cell reconstitution after alpha-beta-depleted transplantation in children (dated by TCRdb to 2015 to 2016). The library came from PCR. Instrument used: Illumina HiSeq 2500. Molecular barcoding was employed in the preparation of TCR libraries, with unique molecular identifiers being used to normalize TCRbeta repertoire quantification. The public reads were run again by TCRdb, first through fastp at Q25 and then through MiXCR, and only productive beta chains were kept. Identical CDR3 protein sequences are pooled into one entry, listed with their most common genes and DNA. The sample data list about 210,000 distinct CDR3 sequences, and 17% of these were observed just once. Of the sample, 35% to 50% falls within the top ten clones. Taken with the paper, the label for treatment or condition translates to: allogeneic hematopoietic cell transplantation with graft depleted of TCRalphabeta T cells and CD19 B cells.

The sample consisted of PBMCs, mostly from graft donor cells, taken 360 days after TCRalphabeta/CD19-depleted stem cell transplant. Receptors were obtained from a male patient between 2 and 10 years old who had a stem cell transplant for acute lymphoblastic leukemia, so the T cells may come from the graft donor.

Many counts were recorded for this clonotype. Here the CDR3 DNA reads TGTGCCAGCAAGCTGACAGGGGCCGTCACAGATACGCAGTATTTT. Amino acid sequence: CASKLTGAVTDTQYF. This rearrangement joins TRBV6-2 or TRBV6-3 to TRBJ2-3, with TRBD1 matching 8 bases. The CDR3 has 15 residues. Germline V gives CDR1 MNHEY, CDR2 SVGEGT. The V gene end was trimmed by 7 bases and the J gene end by 2 bases; junction bases not matched to a gene: 8.

This rearrangement joins TRBV2 to TRBJ2-2; 11 bases map to TRBD2. Germline trimming cut 11 bases from V and 1 base from J; bases unmatched to any gene: 15. The CDR3 is 18 residues long. Germline V lookup: CDR1 SNHLY, CDR2 FYNNEI. The CDR3 nucleotides read TGTGCCTTCTGTTTGGTCCCGGGACTAGCGGTGAACACCGGGGAGCTGTTTTTT. Translated: CAFCLVPGLAVNTGELFF.

Comment on this clonotype: One junction end disagrees with the germline gene, perhaps due to a read error. The chain couples TRBV3-1 to TRBJ2-1, with no clear D. Germline values: CDR1 LGHDT, CDR2 YNNKEL (reference sequence). This CDR3 contains 13 residues. CDR3 loop: CASSPPSDNEQFF. In DNA form, the CDR3 reads TGTGCCAGCAGCCCCCCCTCCGACAATGAGCAGTTCTTC.

This clonotype was observed a handful of times. The V and J genes are TRBV21-1 and TRBJ1-2. TRBV21-1 is a pseudogene. The CDR3 is 13 amino acids. DNA for the CDR3: TGTGCCAGCAGCAAAGCGCTGTGCGATGGCTACACCTTC. This sequence encodes CASSKALCDGYTF.

The rearrangement links TRBV12-3 or TRBV12-4 to TRBJ2-7; 8 positions match TRBD2. The CDR3 loop spans 16 amino acids. V dropped 5 bases and J dropped 3; count of bases not matched to a gene: 12. CDR3 coding DNA: TGTGCCAGCAGTCCCCGGCTCCCCGGGGGGGACTACGAGCAGTACTTC. This encodes CASSPRLPGGDYEQYF.

Ten or more counts support this clonotype. In DNA form, the CDR3 reads TGTGCCAGCAGTTTGGGGACATACAATGAGCAGTTCTTC. As protein: CASSLGTYNEQFF. This chain joins TRBV27 and TRBJ2-1; a weak D match, TRBD1 (6 bases). This CDR3 comprises 13 residues. Trimming shortened V by 3 bases and J by 4 bases, and 7 bases separated the two germline ends. Germline V lookup: CDR1 MNHEY, CDR2 SMNVEV (reference sequence).

V and J are TRBV27 and TRBJ1-6; 8 nucleotides agree with TRBD1. This CDR3 is 16 amino acids long. The J segment lost 8 bases and the V segment lost 2 bases, leaving 8 bases of the junction unmatched. Germline V gene sequence: CDR1 MNHEY, CDR2 SMNVEV (reference sequence). This CDR3 reads CASSLLSTGEDSPLHF. The CDR3 DNA follows: TGTGCCAGCAGTTTACTCTCGACAGGGGAGGATTCACCCCTCCACTTT.

This clonotype has only a few counts. The rearrangement links TRBV12-3 or TRBV12-4 to TRBJ1-1, with TRBD1 matching 7 bases. This CDR3 is 13 amino acids long. V was clipped by 6 bases and J by 4 bases; unmatched bases: 5. The CDR3 protein is CASSSRGSTEAFF. The CDR3 DNA reads TGTGCCAGCAGCTCCAGGGGGAGCACTGAAGCTTTCTTT.

This clonotype occurred a few times. The genes are TRBV6-2 or TRBV6-3 and TRBJ1-5; 8 bases match TRBD1. V was pared by 2 bases and J by 6 bases, with 6 bases of the junction left unmatched. There are 15 residues in the CDR3. CDR1 and CDR2 (germline): MNHEY, SVGEGT. The CDR3 loop reads CASSYATGVGQPQHF. Written as DNA, the CDR3 is TGTGCCAGCAGTTACGCGACAGGGGTTGGTCAGCCCCAGCATTTT.

The chain combines TRBV25-1 with TRBJ1-1; 7 bases align to TRBD1. The CDR3 contains 12 residues. Trimming took 3 bases from V and 5 from J; bases not matched to a gene: 0. The germline V gene encodes CDR1 MGHDK and CDR2 SYGVNS. CDR3 residues: CASSDRGTEAFF. In DNA form, the CDR3 reads TGTGCCAGCAGTGACAGGGGGACTGAAGCTTTCTTT. Supplemented by reference TRBV25-1 and TRBJ1-1, the full variable domain reads EADIYQTPRYLVIGTGKKITLECSQTMGHDKMYWYQQDPGMELHLIHYSYGVNSTEKGDLSSESTVSRIRTEHFPLTLESARPSHTSQYLCASSDRGTEAFFGQGTRLTVV.

The chain links TRBV7-9 to TRBJ2-7, with a possible D match to TRBD2 (7 bases). Germline V gene sequence: CDR1 SEHNR, CDR2 FQNEAQ (reference sequence). Trimming took off 8 bases at V and 0 bases at J, with 11 bases between the two ends. The CDR3 covers 13 residues. DNA of the CDR3: TGTGCCAGCCGGGGGGCCCTCTCCTACGAGCAGTACTTC. Its translation is CASRGALSYEQYF.

This clonotype was found a few times. V is TRBV5-1 and J is TRBJ1-5; D is ambiguous. CDR3 size: 13 residues. Looked up from germline, CDR1 is SGHRS and CDR2 is YFSETQ. V lost 0 bases, J lost 6 bases, and 7 bases lay in between. The CDR3 bases are TGCGCCAGCAGCTTGGCCGCGGGTCAGCCCCAGCATTTT. Amino acids: CASSLAAGQPQHF.

Only a few counts were recorded for this clonotype. This chain joins TRBV6-2 or TRBV6-3 and TRBJ2-7; no clear D gene. The CDR3 has 13 amino acids. Germline-derived CDR1 and CDR2 are MNHEY and SVGEGT. The V end was cut by 0 bases, the J end by 2 bases, with 5 bases between. CDR3 DNA: TGTGCCAGCAGTTACTCCGGAACCTACGAGCAGTACTTC. This translates into CASSYSGTYEQYF.

This clonotype was seen a few times. The V gene is TRBV10-3, the J gene TRBJ1-3; 8 bases line up with TRBD1. Germline V gene lookup returns CDR1 ENHRY and CDR2 SYGVKD. The J segment lost 8 bases and the V segment lost 7 bases, leaving 1 base of the junction unmatched. The CDR3 loop spans 11 amino acids. CDR3 nucleotide sequence: TGTGCCATCAACAGGGGGGACACCATATATTTT. Protein: CAINRGDTIYF.

This clonotype came up many times. V is TRBV5-1 and J is TRBJ2-5; weak D call: TRBD2 (6 bases). The germline CDR1 and CDR2 sequences are SGHRS and YFSETQ. This CDR3 is built from 13 residues. Trimming left V 0 bases short and J 3 bases short, with 6 bases between. The CDR3 nucleotides are TGCGCCAGCAGCTTGGGACTAGAAGAGACCCAGTACTTC. The encoded protein is CASSLGLEETQYF.

This clonotype has just a few counts. This chain joins TRBV29-1 and TRBJ2-6; D remains unclear. In germline, CDR1 is SQVTM, CDR2 ANQGSEA. The CDR3 has 15 residues. The germline V and J ends were trimmed by 4 bases and 0 bases, with 10 bases remaining between them. CDR3 nucleotides: TGCAGCGTTGGCCCTGGGTCCTCTGGGGCCAACGTCCTGACTTTC. It is translated as CSVGPGSSGANVLTF.

This clonotype was detected many times. The chain couples TRBV20-1 to TRBJ1-5, with D unclear. Per germline, CDR1 DFQATT and CDR2 SNEGSKA (reference sequence). This CDR3 has 13 amino acids. V lost 8 bases, J lost 0 bases, and 11 bases lay in between. This chain's CDR3 is CSSGRTSNQPQHF. The CDR3 nucleotides read TGCAGTTCGGGCAGAACTAGCAATCAGCCCCAGCATTTT.

The V gene is TRBV12-3 or TRBV12-4, the J gene TRBJ2-1; a possible D gene is TRBD1 (6 bases). The V end lost 1 base, the J end lost 5 bases, and 12 bases lay between the germline ends. The CDR3 has 15 amino acids. The CDR3 DNA follows: TGTGCCAGCAGTTTAGGGCAGGGGAACGACAATGAGCAGTTCTTC. Residues: CASSLGQGNDNEQFF.

This clonotype was seen repeatedly, ten times or more. The genes are TRBV12-3 or TRBV12-4 and TRBJ2-1, with TRBD2 as a possible D gene (5 bases). Trimming took 6 bases from V and 3 from J, leaving 9 bases between them. The CDR3 is 13 amino acids. The CDR3 is CASSFRDYNEQFF. The CDR3 nucleotides read TGTGCCAGCAGCTTTCGGGACTACAATGAGCAGTTCTTC.

This chain uses TRBV6-2 or TRBV6-3 with TRBJ2-1; a weak D match, TRBD1 (6 bases). The CDR3 contains 13 residues. The germline V gene encodes CDR1 MNHEY and CDR2 SVGEGT. Trimming stripped 8 bases from V and 10 bases from J, with 18 bases between. CDR3 region: CASGAGLQGEQFF. The CDR3 coding sequence is TGTGCCAGCGGGGCAGGGTTGCAGGGGGAGCAGTTCTTC.

This clonotype turned up a few times. The chain uses TRBV28 and TRBJ1-4; no firm D call. Trimming shortened V by 3 bases and J by 0 bases, and 8 bases separated the two germline ends. The CDR3 covers 15 residues. Germline V gene sequence: CDR1 MDHEN, CDR2 SYDVKM. The CDR3 region has the DNA TGTGCCAGCAGTTTGGGCGCCGCAACTAATGAAAAACTGTTTTTT. This sequence encodes CASSLGAATNEKLFF. Full variable domain (remainder filled in from reference TRBV28 and TRBJ1-4): DVKVTQSSRYLVKRTGEKVFLECVQDMDHENMFWYRQDPGLGLRLIYFSYDVKMKEKGDIPEGYSVSREKKERFSLILESASTNQTSMYLCASSLGAATNEKLFFGSGTQLSVL.